This is a list of T cell receptor beta chains from one sample in a study of regulatory T cells in long-lasting Graves disease. TCRdb reprocessed the multiplex PCR reads with MiXCR, giving one entry per CDR3 protein. The table records about 450,000 distinct CDR3 sequences, about 14% of them present only once. The data also belong to a second study, concerning T cells in Graves' hyperthyroidism and ophthalmopathy.

Sequencing used peripheral blood mononuclear cells (PBMCs), obtained at new diagnosis, from a patient treated with antithyroid drugs. The receptor set was obtained from a woman aged 45-60 years with Graves disease. Both conserved end residues are part of each CDR3. The D gene is left open where the match is weak. Size values are once, few and many counts, or a class for expanded clones, and some rows have none.

J gene | clone size | D gene | V gene | CDR3 DNA | CDR3 protein
TRBJ2-7 | . | . | TRBV7-9 | TGTGCCAGCAGCTTAGCGCAATTAGCGGACTTCTCAGGCGAGCAGTACTTC | CASSLAQLADFSGEQYF
TRBJ2-1 | many | TRBD1 | TRBV2 | TGTGCCAGCAGCGGACAGGGGAGGTACAATGAGCAGTTCTTC | CASSGQGRYNEQFF
TRBJ2-1 | few | . | TRBV11-3 | TGTGCCAGCAGCTTAGATCATAAGAGAGTTCACAATGAGCAGTTCTTC | CASSLDHKRVHNEQFF
TRBJ2-1 | many | TRBD1 | TRBV28 | TGTGCCAGCAGTTCGACAGGGGCCCAGTACAATGAGCAGTTCTTC | CASSSTGAQYNEQFF
TRBJ1-3 | many | . | TRBV7-8 | TGTGCCAGCAGCTTAGCGGACTTAAGTTACACCATATATTTT | CASSLADLSYTIYF
TRBJ2-7 | many | TRBD2 | TRBV2 | TGTGCCAGCAGATGGGGGAAGACTAGCGGGAGTTTCTTC | CASRWGKTSGSFF
TRBJ1-6 | . | . | TRBV20-1 | TGCAGTGCTAGAGCCCAAGGGCAGTACCATAATTCACCCCTCCACTTT | CSARAQGQYHNSPLHF
TRBJ2-3 | few | TRBD2 | TRBV7-9 | TGTGCCAGCAGCTCCCGCGTTACTAGCGGGAGCACAGATACGCAGTATTTT | CASSSRVTSGSTDTQYF
TRBJ1-1 | many | . | TRBV28 | TGTGCCAGCGGGGGTTTGGGGACGACAGGATGGATGAACACTGAAGCTTTCTTT | CASGGLGTTGWMNTEAFF
TRBJ1-5 | . | . | TRBV5-6 | TGTGCCAGCAGCCCCGGACACAATAGCAATCAGCCCCAGCATTTT | CASSPGHNSNQPQHF
TRBJ2-2 | few | TRBD2 | TRBV7-8 | TGTGCCAGCAGCTTATCCATTAGCGGGAGTGGCACCGGGGAGCTGTTTTTT | CASSLSISGSGTGELFF
TRBJ2-1 | few | TRBD2 | TRBV18 | TGTGCCAGCTCACCGACTAGCGGGAGGTACGAGCAGTTCTTC | CASSPTSGRYEQFF
TRBJ2-3 | many | . | TRBV2 | TGTGCCAGCAGTTTTCAGGGAGGCACAGATACGCAGTATTTT | CASSFQGGTDTQYF
TRBJ2-7 | few | . | TRBV5-1 | TGCGCCAGCAGCTTGGCCGGGACGGGGAGCTCCTACGAGCAGTACTTC | CASSLAGTGSSYEQYF
TRBJ2-1 | . | TRBD2 | TRBV4-1 | TGCGCCAGCAGCCAATGGTCCGGGACTATGAACAATGAGCAGTTCTTC | CASSQWSGTMNNEQFF
TRBJ1-1 | many | TRBD1 | TRBV10-1 | TGCGCCACCTGGGACAGGGCGATATTAATCGCTGAAGCTTTCTTT | CATWDRAILIAEAFF
TRBJ2-1 | few | TRBD2 | TRBV9 | TGTGCCAGCAGCGTACAGATTTTAGCGGGAGGGTACAATGAGCAGTTCTTC | CASSVQILAGGYNEQFF
TRBJ2-7 | many | TRBD2 | TRBV5-1 | TGCGCCAGCAGCAGTAGCGGGAGAAGGTACGAGCAGTACTTC | CASSSSGRRYEQYF
TRBJ2-2 | . | . | TRBV7-2 | TGTGCCAGCAGCACCTCCACCGGGGAGCTGTTTTTT | CASSTSTGELFF
TRBJ1-1 | many | . | TRBV28 | TGTGCCAGCAGTTCGATCCGTGAAGCTTTCTTT | CASSSIREAFF
TRBJ2-2 | . | TRBD2 | TRBV24-1 | TGTGCCACCAGTGATTTGGGGAGGGGTAGAAACACCGGGGAGCTGTTTTTT | CATSDLGRGRNTGELFF
TRBJ2-7 | many | TRBD1 | TRBV28 | TGTGCCAGCAGGACCGGGACAGGCACCTACGAGCAGTACTTC | CASRTGTGTYEQYF
TRBJ2-5 | . | . | TRBV10-1 | TGCGCCAGCAGTGACTCGGACAGCCGGGCCCCGTACTTC | CASSDSDSRAPYF
TRBJ1-5 | many | TRBD1 | TRBV13 | TGTGCCAGCAGCACGGGACAGGGAGGTAAGCCCCAGCATTTT | CASSTGQGGKPQHF
TRBJ2-1 | many | TRBD2 | TRBV25-1 | TGTGCCAGCAGTCCTCCCGGACTAGCGGGAGCCTACAATGAGCAGTTCTTC | CASSPPGLAGAYNEQFF